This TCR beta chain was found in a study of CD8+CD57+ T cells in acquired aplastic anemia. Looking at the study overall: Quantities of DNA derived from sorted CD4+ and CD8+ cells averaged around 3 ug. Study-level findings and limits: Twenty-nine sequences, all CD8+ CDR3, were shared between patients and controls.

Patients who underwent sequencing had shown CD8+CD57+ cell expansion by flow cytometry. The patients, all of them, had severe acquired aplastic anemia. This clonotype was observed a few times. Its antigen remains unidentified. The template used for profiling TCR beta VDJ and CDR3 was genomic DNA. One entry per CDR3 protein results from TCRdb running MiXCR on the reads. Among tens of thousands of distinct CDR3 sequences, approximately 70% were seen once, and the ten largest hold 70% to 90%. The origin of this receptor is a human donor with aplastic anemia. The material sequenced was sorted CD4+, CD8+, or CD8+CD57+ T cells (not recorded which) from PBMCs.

CDR3 nucleotide sequence: TGCAGTGCATCGGACCCTATGGTCTCCAATTCACCCCTCCACTTT. Its translation is CSASDPMVSNSPLHF. This chain links TRBV20-1 with TRBJ1-6; no definite D call. Between the trimmed V and J ends, which lost 6 bases and 7 bases, there was a span of 19 bases. This CDR3 is built from 15 residues. Germline V gene lookup returns CDR1 DFQATT and CDR2 SNEGSKA (reference sequence).